This entry lists 16 T cell receptor beta chains sequenced from one sample in a study of CD8 T cells in ankylosing spondylitis. TCRdb independently ran MiXCR on the 5' RACE reads; one entry per CDR3 protein. The data hold some 150,000 distinct CDR3 sequences, with under 45% observed a single time. The material sequenced was synovial fluid, either unsorted or a sorted T cell fraction (not recorded which). Receptors originate from a male donor with ankylosing spondylitis.

This chain links TRBV6-5 with TRBJ2-7; D is uncertain. In germline, CDR1 is MNHEY, CDR2 SVGAGI. This CDR3 has 15 amino acids. The germline V and J ends were trimmed by 2 bases and 2 bases, with 13 bases remaining between them. CDR3 region: CASSYPDGTPYEQYF. DNA of the CDR3: TGTGCCAGCAGTTACCCCGACGGAACCCCCTACGAGCAGTACTTC.

The gene calls are TRBV16 and TRBJ1-2; perhaps TRBD1 as D (6 bases). CDR3 size: 12 residues. Trimming left V 4 bases short and J 5 bases short, with 8 bases between. Germline V CDR1 and CDR2: KGHSY, FQNENV. This CDR3 is CASSRTAYGYTF. The CDR3 DNA sequence: TGTGCCAGCAGCCGGACAGCTTATGGCTACACCTTC.

The genes are TRBV12-3 or TRBV12-4 and TRBJ2-3; 10 nucleotides match TRBD2. Unmatched junction bases numbered 10, after V lost 7 bases and J lost 6 bases. This CDR3 comprises 15 residues. The DNA of the CDR3 is TGTGCCAGCACCCCGGGACTAGCGCCAGTCGATACGCAGTATTTT. It is translated as CASTPGLAPVDTQYF.

This chain connects TRBV29-1 to TRBJ2-3, with D perhaps being TRBD1 or TRBD2 (5 bases each). The CDR3 sequence is 15 residues long. In germline, CDR1 is SQVTM, CDR2 ANQGSEA. Trimming removed 7 bases at V and 4 bases at J, with 21 bases between. CDR3 sequence (DNA): TGCAGCGGCGAGGGGTCATGGGGGTTCCCAGATACGCAGTATTTT. This sequence encodes CSGEGSWGFPDTQYF.

This clonotype was detected only a few times. This sequence joins TRBV20-1 and TRBJ2-7, with TRBD2 matching 9 bases. Trimming at V came to 5 bases and at J to 3 bases, leaving 23 bases not matched to a gene. The CDR3 extends over 19 amino acids. Looked up from germline, CDR1 is DFQATT and CDR2 is SNEGSKA (reference sequence). The chain's CDR3 is CSALRPPLNLAGLFYEQYF. The DNA of the CDR3 is TGCAGTGCTCTCAGGCCCCCCCTCAACCTAGCGGGATTATTCTACGAGCAGTACTTC.

This clonotype was counted between two and nine times. V and J are TRBV10-3 and TRBJ2-1, with D tentatively TRBD1 (6 bases). V shed 7 bases and J shed 7 bases, with 17 bases lying between them. The V gene's germline CDR1 is ENHRY and CDR2 SYGVKD. The CDR3 runs to 14 residues. As DNA, the CDR3 is TGTGCCATCAAAGGGGGAGTGTGGAATAATGAGCAGTTCTTC. Its protein product is CAIKGGVWNNEQFF.

This clonotype was seen a few times. The chain is built from TRBV19 and TRBJ2-7; perhaps TRBD1 as D (6 bases). Germline loops: CDR1 LNHDA, CDR2 SQIVND (reference sequence). This CDR3 region has 16 residues. Trimming pared 6 bases from V and 1 base from J, leaving 19 bases between. CDR3 DNA: TGTGCCAGTAGAGGGAACACAGGGAATGGTTCCTACGAGCAGTACTTC. Protein product: CASRGNTGNGSYEQYF.

Many counts were recorded for this clonotype. The CDR3 sequence is CASSGELAVYEQYF. The CDR3 DNA reads TGTGCCAGCAGCGGCGAACTAGCGGTCTACGAGCAGTACTTC. The V and J genes are TRBV7-9 and TRBJ2-7; 8 bases fit TRBD2. CDR3 length: 14 amino acids. Per the germline V gene, CDR1 is SEHNR and CDR2 is FQNEAQ (reference sequence). J was trimmed by 3 bases and V by 5 bases; bases with no gene match: 6.

This clonotype has a handful of counts. V is TRBV6-2 or TRBV6-3 and J is TRBJ2-1; D gene ambiguous. This CDR3 is 15 amino acids long. Germline CDR1 MNHEY, CDR2 SVGEGT. The germline V and J ends were trimmed by 2 bases and 0 bases, with 8 bases remaining between them. The CDR3 here is CASSYGHSSYNEQFF. DNA for the CDR3: TGTGCCAGCAGTTACGGCCATAGCTCCTACAATGAGCAGTTCTTC.

The rearrangement uses TRBV10-3 and TRBJ1-1; 8 bases are shared with TRBD1. Germline loops: CDR1 ENHRY, CDR2 SYGVKD. The ends lost 6 bases at V and 1 base at J; junction bases unmatched: 16. This CDR3 is built from 18 residues. CDR3 DNA: TGTGCCATCAGCCGTCGGAAGACAGGGGCTAGCAGGAACACTGAAGCTTTCTTT. Translated, it gives CAISRRKTGASRNTEAFF.

V gene TRBV20-1 combines with J gene TRBJ1-2, with D unclear. Germline values: CDR1 DFQATT, CDR2 SNEGSKA (reference sequence). V was shortened by 3 bases and J by 5 bases, with 16 bases between the two germline ends. CDR3 length equals 14 residues. The CDR3 DNA sequence: TGCAGTGCTAGGTGGGAGCTTAAACAATATGGCTACACCTTC. This encodes CSARWELKQYGYTF.

The chain has TRBV6-4 and TRBJ2-2, with 8 bases identical to TRBD2. The J segment lost 6 bases and the V segment lost 6 bases, leaving 9 bases of the junction unmatched. Germline V gives CDR1 MRHNA, CDR2 SNTAGT. The CDR3 contains 15 residues. The CDR3 DNA reads TGTGCCAGCAGCCCCGAGGGACTAGAGGCCGGGGAGCTGTTTTTT. It yields the protein CASSPEGLEAGELFF.

The chain couples TRBV20-1 to TRBJ1-1; the D gene is possibly TRBD1 (5 bases). The germline CDR1 and CDR2 sequences are DFQATT and SNEGSKA (reference sequence). The CDR3 totals 12 residues. The V and J ends lost 7 bases and 3 bases respectively, with 12 bases between them. The CDR3 DNA sequence: TGCAGTGGGGGACGGAGGGACACTGAAGCTTTCTTT. Its translation is CSGGRRDTEAFF.

The V call is TRBV6-4, the J call TRBJ2-2; D not resolved. The CDR3 is made up of 13 amino acids. Trimming removed 7 bases from V and 5 bases from J, with 11 bases in between. Looked up from germline, CDR1 is MRHNA and CDR2 is SNTAGT. The CDR3 bases are TGTGCCAGCACTTCTGAGGATACCGGGGAGCTGTTTTTT. Protein sequence: CASTSEDTGELFF.

The J gene is TRBJ2-3, the V gene TRBV6-5; 11 bases line up with TRBD2. CDR3 length equals 18 residues. V dropped 2 bases and J dropped 0; count of bases not matched to a gene: 7. Germline CDR1 reads MNHEY; CDR2 reads SVGAGI. In DNA, the CDR3 is TGTGCCAGCAGTTACAAAAAAGGGACTAGCGGTAGCACAGATACGCAGTATTTT. This sequence encodes CASSYKKGTSGSTDTQYF.

This clonotype is a singleton in its sample. The chain employs TRBV7-9 and TRBJ1-1; perhaps TRBD1 as D (5 bases). Germline CDR1 SEHNR, CDR2 FQNEAQ (reference sequence). Trimming removed 8 bases at V and 2 bases at J, with 24 bases between. CDR3 length equals 17 residues. This chain's CDR3 is CASYFLWGQGVNTEAFF. CDR3 bases: TGTGCCAGCTACTTTCTCTGGGGTCAGGGAGTCAACACTGAAGCTTTCTTT.